The 22 T cell receptor beta chains listed next were all sequenced from one sample in a study of blood T cell repertoires in COVID-19. Sequencing was performed with immunoSEQ multiplex PCR; in TCRdb, only in-frame clones are kept and a portion is missing. Of fewer than 200,000 clones listed, approximately 86% are singletons. The sequenced material came from peripheral blood. Receptors were obtained from a man aged 60-69 years who had recovered from COVID-19.

The chain carries TRBV3-1 (or the pseudogene TRBV3-2) and TRBJ1-2; 9 bases agree with TRBD1. V shed 4 bases and J 4 bases; nucleotides not matched to a gene: 7. Germline assignment: CDR1 LGHDT and CDR2 YNNKEL (reference sequence). The CDR3 sequence is 15 residues long. The CDR3 loop reads CASSPTTGGGYGYTF. The CDR3 DNA follows: TGTGCCAGCAGCCCCACAACAGGGGGCGGCTATGGCTACACCTTC.

As DNA, the CDR3 is TGCAGTGCTAGTATCGGGACAGGAGATCAGCCCCAGCATTTT. It codes for CSASIGTGDQPQHF. The chain couples TRBV20-1 to TRBJ1-5; 8 bases map to TRBD1. Germline V gene lookup returns CDR1 DFQATT and CDR2 SNEGSKA (reference sequence). The CDR3 totals 14 residues. Germline trimming cut 3 bases from V and 5 bases from J; bases unmatched to any gene: 6.

The chain uses TRBV3-1 (or the pseudogene TRBV3-2) and TRBJ1-2, with D perhaps matching TRBD1 (6 bases). The germline V gene encodes CDR1 LGHDT and CDR2 YNNKEL (reference sequence). The ends were cut back, 0 bases at V and 5 bases at J, with 13 bases in the middle. The CDR3 is 15 amino acids. CDR3 residues: CASSQDAGDRYGYTF. The CDR3 coding sequence is TGTGCCAGCAGCCAAGATGCAGGGGACCGTTATGGCTACACCTTC.

A remark on this clone: The sample carries other DNA sequences with the same CDR3. V usage is TRBV27 and J usage is TRBJ1-2, with D perhaps matching TRBD1 (6 bases). The germline V and J ends were trimmed by 6 bases and 5 bases, with 13 bases remaining between them. Germline V gene data show CDR1 as MNHEY and CDR2 as SMNVEV (reference sequence). CDR3 size: 13 residues. CDR3 amino acids: CASREGGRYGYTF. The CDR3 DNA reads TGTGCCAGCAGAGAAGGGGGACGATATGGCTACACCTTC.

V gene TRBV9 combines with J gene TRBJ2-2, with D possibly TRBD1 on 6 matching bases. Germline V gene sequence: CDR1 SGDLS, CDR2 YYNGEE. V shed 7 bases and J shed 5 bases, with 18 bases lying between them. The CDR3 has 15 amino acids. CDR3 region: CASANGNRVTGELFF. CDR3 coding DNA: TGTGCCAGCGCTAATGGGAACAGGGTTACCGGGGAGCTGTTTTTT.

This chain joins TRBV4-3 and TRBJ2-7; 10 nucleotides line up with TRBD1. Germline V gives CDR1 LGHNA, CDR2 YSLEER. V gave up 3 bases and J gave up 5 bases; unmatched junction bases: 10. The CDR3 covers 16 residues. CDR3 sequence reads: CASSHLAGTGDHEQYF. CDR3 in DNA: TGCGCCAGCAGCCATCTCGCCGGGACAGGGGACCACGAGCAGTACTTC.

This clone was detected only once. The chain has TRBV2 and TRBJ2-5; 16 bases are shared with TRBD2. The length of the CDR3 is 17 residues. Germline trimming cut 6 bases from V and 9 bases from J; bases unmatched to any gene: 13. Germline CDR1 SNHLY, CDR2 FYNNEI. The CDR3 loop is CASRGSPGLAGGRPQYF. CDR3 DNA sequence: TGTGCCAGCAGAGGCTCCCCGGGACTAGCGGGGGGGCGTCCCCAGTACTTC.

This clone showed up just once. This chain joins TRBV12-5 and TRBJ2-6; 10 positions match TRBD1. With 5 bases clipped from V and 3 bases from J, the junction kept 10 bases outside the gene matches. The germline V gene encodes CDR1 LGHNT and CDR2 FRNRAP. This CDR3 spans 18 amino acids. The CDR3 protein is CASGPWETGGNGANVLTF. CDR3 DNA sequence: TGTGCTAGTGGTCCATGGGAGACAGGGGGCAATGGGGCCAACGTCCTGACTTTC.

This clone has a handful of counts. The chain uses TRBV9 and TRBJ2-1, with D possibly being TRBD1 (6 bases). The CDR3 sequence is 14 residues long. V lost 3 bases, J lost 1 base, and 8 bases lay in between. Germline V gene data show CDR1 as SGDLS and CDR2 as YYNGEE. The CDR3 is CASSAGQSYNEQFF. CDR3 coding DNA: TGTGCCAGCAGCGCCGGACAGTCCTACAATGAGCAGTTCTTC.

The chain has TRBV27 and TRBJ2-7; D not certain. Trimming pared 0 bases from V and 7 bases from J, leaving 10 bases between. The germline gives CDR1 MNHEY, CDR2 SMNVEV (reference sequence). The CDR3 spans 13 residues. In DNA, the CDR3 is TGTGCCAGCAGTTTATCATTTGCGGCAGAGCAGTACTTC. This gives the protein CASSLSFAAEQYF.

The rearrangement joins TRBV2 to TRBJ1-1; 7 bases agree with TRBD1. The CDR3 is 12 amino acids. V was clipped by 10 bases and J by 4 bases; unmatched bases: 6. The V gene's germline CDR1 is SNHLY and CDR2 FYNNEI. Here the CDR3 reads CAILQGRTEAFF. For the CDR3, the DNA is TGTGCCATCCTACAGGGGCGCACTGAAGCTTTCTTT.

The chain combines TRBV4-2 with TRBJ2-2; perhaps TRBD1 as D (5 bases). CDR3 length: 18 residues. Trimming took 0 bases from V and 4 from J, leaving 18 bases between them. Per the germline V gene, CDR1 is LGHNA and CDR2 is YNFKEQ. The CDR3 coding sequence is TGTGCCAGCAGCCAAGAGAGACAGCTTCAACTGACCACCGGGGAGCTGTTTTTT. Translating it yields CASSQERQLQLTTGELFF.

V and J are TRBV5-6 and TRBJ1-2; tentatively, D is TRBD1 (6 bases). Germline V gene data show CDR1 as SGHDT and CDR2 as YYEEEE. V lost 4 bases and J 6 bases, leaving 16 bases between the germline ends. The CDR3 totals 14 residues. In DNA, the CDR3 is TGTGCCAGCAGCACCCCCCCAGGGGCTCATGGCTACACCTTC. Protein sequence: CASSTPPGAHGYTF.

V is TRBV30 and J is TRBJ2-3; 7 nucleotides align to TRBD1. Germline-derived CDR1 and CDR2 are GTSNPN and SVGIG (reference sequence). The CDR3 loop spans 15 amino acids. Trimming took 0 bases from V and 2 from J; bases not matched to a gene: 5. The CDR3 region is CAWSVQGILTDTQYF. The CDR3 nucleotides read TGTGCCTGGAGTGTACAGGGGATTCTCACAGATACGCAGTATTTT.

This chain links TRBV5-1 with TRBJ2-7; TRBD2 matches 9 bases. Germline V lookup: CDR1 SGHRS, CDR2 YFSETQ. With 4 bases clipped from V and 2 bases from J, the junction kept 7 bases outside the gene matches. There are 15 residues in the CDR3. The CDR3 region is CASSGSGGGPYEQYF. In DNA, the CDR3 is TGCGCCAGCAGCGGTAGCGGGGGCGGTCCCTACGAGCAGTACTTC.

This rearrangement joins TRBV7-3 to TRBJ2-2; 7 bases match TRBD1. Per the germline V gene, CDR1 is SGHTA and CDR2 is FQGTGA. The CDR3 contains 14 residues. Trimming cost V 4 bases and J 3 bases; bases outside gene matches: 2. CDR3 DNA sequence: TGTGCCAGCAGCTCCGGGACAGACACCGGGGAGCTGTTTTTT. It codes for CASSSGTDTGELFF.

This chain uses TRBV7-6 with TRBJ2-5, with TRBD1 matching 8 bases. V was clipped by 1 base and J by 5 bases; unmatched bases: 6. The CDR3 is made up of 15 amino acids. The germline V gene encodes CDR1 SGHVS and CDR2 FNYEAQ. DNA of the CDR3: TGTGCCAGCAGCTTAGGACAGGGGCGAGGGGAGACCCAGTACTTC. This codes for CASSLGQGRGETQYF.

The chain couples TRBV10-3 to TRBJ1-1; D is uncertain. The V gene lost 6 bases and the J gene lost 1 base, with 6 bases spanning the gap. The length of the CDR3 is 12 residues. The germline gives CDR1 ENHRY, CDR2 SYGVKD. The CDR3 DNA reads as TGTGCCATCAGCCGAGAGAACACTGAAGCTTTCTTT. It specifies CAISRENTEAFF.

This clone was detected once. The chain employs TRBV5-1 and TRBJ2-3; D unresolved. Germline V lookup: CDR1 SGHRS, CDR2 YFSETQ. This CDR3 comprises 16 residues. Trimming took off 3 bases at V and 0 bases at J, with 14 bases between the two ends. CDR3 in amino acids: CASSSAAYTSTDTQYF. The CDR3 DNA follows: TGCGCCAGCAGCTCCGCGGCCTACACTAGCACAGATACGCAGTATTTT.

The chain recombines TRBV24-1 with TRBJ2-1, with 9 positions matching TRBD2. This CDR3 contains 18 residues. Germline CDR1 KGHDR, CDR2 SFDVKD. The J segment lost 1 base and the V segment lost 3 bases, leaving 9 bases of the junction unmatched. CDR3 residues: CATSDGAGGPRSYNEQFF. CDR3 in DNA: TGTGCCACCAGTGATGGCGCGGGGGGGCCTCGTTCCTACAATGAGCAGTTCTTC.

The chain is built from TRBV3-1 (or the pseudogene TRBV3-2) and TRBJ2-3; TRBD2 matches 11 bases. Germline lookup yields CDR1 LGHDT and CDR2 YNNKEL (reference sequence). CDR3 length: 18 residues. Trimming cost V 4 bases and J 1 base; bases outside gene matches: 10. The CDR3 region is CASSRRVAGGSGTDTQYF. The CDR3 DNA is TGTGCCAGCAGCCGGAGGGTAGCGGGGGGGAGCGGCACAGATACGCAGTATTTT.

The chain couples TRBV19 to TRBJ2-5, with D maybe TRBD1 (6 bases). This CDR3 region has 13 residues. The V gene's germline CDR1 is LNHDA and CDR2 SQIVND (reference sequence). V gave up 5 bases and J gave up 3 bases, with 10 bases separating them. CDR3 bases: TGTGCCAGTAGTCAGGGGCAGGAAGAGACCCAGTACTTC. It encodes CASSQGQEETQYF. Filled out from reference TRBV19 and TRBJ2-5, the complete variable domain reads DGGITQSPKYLFRKEGQNVTLSCEQNLNHDAMYWYRQDPGQGLRLIYYSQIVNDFQKGDIAEGYSVSREKKESFPLTVTSAQKNPTAFYLCASSQGQEETQYFGPGTRLLVL.